A selection of T cell receptor beta chains follows, all from one sample in a study of blood T cell repertoires in COVID-19. Assay: immunoSEQ multiplex PCR; the TCRdb copy retains only in-frame clones and omits some. The sample shows 60,000 to 75,000 clones, 79% of them seen only once. Input material: peripheral blood. The receptor source for this set is a woman in her 50s with acute or convalescent COVID-19. The CDR3 runs from the conserved cysteine through the conserved F or W. D genes are given only for firm matches. Clone size is not always given. Where it is, it says once, few, many or a class for expanded clones.

v_gene: TRBV19; d_gene: -; abundance: -; len: 20; j_gene: TRBJ2-1; CDR3nt: -; CDR3aa: CASTSGQGKFGLNSYNEQFF
v_gene: TRBV28; d_gene: -; abundance: -; len: 13; j_gene: TRBJ2-1; CDR3nt: TGTGCCAGCAGTTTTATAGTACGTGGTGAGCAGTTCTTC; CDR3aa: CASSFIVRGEQFF
v_gene: TRBV9; d_gene: -; abundance: once; len: 15; j_gene: TRBJ1-2; CDR3nt: TGTGCCAGCAGCGTATGGCAGGCGAGTAACTATGGCTACACCTTC; CDR3aa: CASSVWQASNYGYTF
v_gene: TRBV7-8; d_gene: TRBD1; abundance: -; len: 13; j_gene: TRBJ1-2; CDR3nt: TGTGCCAGCAGCGACAGGGCCAACTATGGCTACACCTTC; CDR3aa: CASSDRANYGYTF
v_gene: TRBV5-8; d_gene: -; abundance: -; len: 14; j_gene: TRBJ1-5; CDR3nt: TGTGCCAGCAGAGGAGGGGGGGGCAATCAGCCCCAGCATTTT; CDR3aa: CASRGGGGNQPQHF
v_gene: TRBV4-3; d_gene: TRBD1; abundance: few; len: 16; j_gene: TRBJ1-3; CDR3nt: TGCGCCAGCAGCCAAGTTGTCTTAGGGGGCGGAAACACCATATATTTT; CDR3aa: CASSQVVLGGGNTIYF
v_gene: TRBV27; d_gene: -; abundance: -; len: 14; j_gene: TRBJ2-3; CDR3nt: TGTGCCAGCAGTTTAATGGTAGCTGGAGATACGCAGTATTTT; CDR3aa: CASSLMVAGDTQYF
v_gene: TRBV19; d_gene: -; abundance: -; len: 13; j_gene: TRBJ2-7; CDR3nt: TGTGCCAGTAGTGCTCAAGGGGGCTACGAGCAGTACTTC; CDR3aa: CASSAQGGYEQYF
v_gene: TRBV27; d_gene: -; abundance: -; len: 13; j_gene: TRBJ2-7; CDR3nt: TGTGCCAGCAGTTTAGGCAGGGTCGGCGAGCAGTACTTC; CDR3aa: CASSLGRVGEQYF
v_gene: TRBV5-1; d_gene: -; abundance: -; len: 16; j_gene: TRBJ1-2; CDR3nt: TGCGCCAGCAGCCTGGGACGGACAATCCCCAGCTATGGCTACACCTTC; CDR3aa: CASSLGRTIPSYGYTF
v_gene: TRBV13; d_gene: -; abundance: -; len: 13; j_gene: TRBJ2-1; CDR3nt: TGTGCCAGCAGCCTCATAGGGGTCGATGAGCAGTTCTTC; CDR3aa: CASSLIGVDEQFF
v_gene: TRBV11-2; d_gene: -; abundance: -; len: 13; j_gene: TRBJ1-5; CDR3nt: TGTGCCAGCAGCCGGGACAAGAATCAGCCCCAGCATTTT; CDR3aa: CASSRDKNQPQHF
v_gene: TRBV6-5; d_gene: TRBD1; abundance: -; len: 12; j_gene: TRBJ1-6; CDR3nt: TGTGCCACCGGGACAGGGGGTTCACCCCTCCACTTT; CDR3aa: CATGTGGSPLHF
v_gene: TRBV6-5; d_gene: -; abundance: -; len: 13; j_gene: TRBJ1-2; CDR3nt: TGTGCCAGCATCGCAGGGCCTAACTATGGCTACACCTTC; CDR3aa: CASIAGPNYGYTF
v_gene: TRBV27; d_gene: TRBD1; abundance: -; len: 16; j_gene: TRBJ1-4; CDR3nt: TGTGCCAGCACGCGGAAAATGACAGGGGGAGGCGAAAAACTGTTTTTT; CDR3aa: CASTRKMTGGGEKLFF
v_gene: TRBV28; d_gene: -; abundance: -; len: 16; j_gene: TRBJ1-1; CDR3nt: TGTGCCAGCAGTTTAGTAGCCAATCAGGGGAACACTGAAGCTTTCTTT; CDR3aa: CASSLVANQGNTEAFF
v_gene: TRBV2; d_gene: TRBD2; abundance: -; len: 14; j_gene: TRBJ2-5; CDR3nt: TGTGCCAGCAGTGGGCTAGCGGGACTTGAGACCCAGTACTTC; CDR3aa: CASSGLAGLETQYF
v_gene: TRBV7-7; d_gene: TRBD2; abundance: many; len: 15; j_gene: TRBJ2-7; CDR3nt: TGTGCCAGAAGGACTAGCGGGAAAGGGAGCTACGAGCAGTACTTC; CDR3aa: CARRTSGKGSYEQYF
v_gene: TRBV7-2; d_gene: -; abundance: -; len: 13; j_gene: TRBJ2-7; CDR3nt: TGTGCCAGCAGCCGAAGGAGTAGTTACGAGCAGTACTTC; CDR3aa: CASSRRSSYEQYF
v_gene: TRBV7-2; d_gene: -; abundance: -; len: 15; j_gene: TRBJ2-1; CDR3nt: TGTGCCAGCAGCTTAAGGGGTCCCCTCTACAATGAGCAGTTCTTC; CDR3aa: CASSLRGPLYNEQFF
v_gene: TRBV19; d_gene: -; abundance: once; len: 12; j_gene: TRBJ1-2; CDR3nt: TGTGCCAGTAGTTCCTCATCTATGCGCTACACCTTC; CDR3aa: CASSSSSMRYTF
v_gene: TRBV25-1; d_gene: -; abundance: -; len: 13; j_gene: TRBJ2-7; CDR3nt: TGTGCCAGCAGTGATACAGGGATCTACGAGCAGTACTTC; CDR3aa: CASSDTGIYEQYF
v_gene: TRBV28; d_gene: TRBD1; abundance: -; len: 16; j_gene: TRBJ2-7; CDR3nt: TGTGCCAGCAGTTCCACAGGGGTCGGGAACTCCTACGAGCAGTACTTC; CDR3aa: CASSSTGVGNSYEQYF
v_gene: TRBV18; d_gene: -; abundance: -; len: 13; j_gene: TRBJ2-5; CDR3nt: TGTGCCAGCTCATACACAGGACAAGAGACCCAGTACTTC; CDR3aa: CASSYTGQETQYF
v_gene: TRBV3-1/TRBV3-2; d_gene: TRBD1; abundance: -; len: 14; j_gene: TRBJ2-7; CDR3nt: TGTGCCAGCAGCCCCCGGGACAGGGCCTACGAGCAGTACTTC; CDR3aa: CASSPRDRAYEQYF
v_gene: TRBV13; d_gene: TRBD1; abundance: -; len: 13; j_gene: TRBJ1-2; CDR3nt: TGTGCCAGCAGCCGGACAGGGTTGATTGGCTACACCTTC; CDR3aa: CASSRTGLIGYTF
v_gene: TRBV9; d_gene: -; abundance: -; len: 16; j_gene: TRBJ2-2; CDR3nt: TGTGCCAGCAGCGAGGGGTTAGCGGAACTCACCGGGGAGCTGTTTTTT; CDR3aa: CASSEGLAELTGELFF
v_gene: TRBV6-5; d_gene: -; abundance: once; len: 13; j_gene: TRBJ1-5; CDR3nt: TGTGCCAGCAGTCCACAGGGTGGGCAGCCCCAGCATTTT; CDR3aa: CASSPQGGQPQHF
v_gene: TRBV4-3; d_gene: TRBD2; abundance: few; len: 18; j_gene: TRBJ2-1; CDR3nt: TGCGCCAGCAGCCAAGCAACTAGCGGGAAGCGGGTCTACAATGAGCAGTTCTTC; CDR3aa: CASSQATSGKRVYNEQFF
v_gene: TRBV7-8; d_gene: TRBD2; abundance: -; len: 20; j_gene: TRBJ2-1; CDR3nt: TGTGCCAGCAGCTTAGCTAGCGGGGGGCTGAGAGGGAGCTCCTACAATGAGCAGTTCTTC; CDR3aa: CASSLASGGLRGSSYNEQFF
v_gene: TRBV6-6; d_gene: -; abundance: -; len: 15; j_gene: TRBJ2-7; CDR3nt: TGTGCCAGCAGTCAGTACAGTTATAGCTCCTACGAGCAGTACTTC; CDR3aa: CASSQYSYSSYEQYF
v_gene: TRBV5-1; d_gene: TRBD2; abundance: once; len: 14; j_gene: TRBJ2-1; CDR3nt: TGCGCCAGCAGCTTGGCGGGGGGGCCCAATGAGCAGTTCTTC; CDR3aa: CASSLAGGPNEQFF
v_gene: TRBV2; d_gene: -; abundance: -; len: 12; j_gene: TRBJ2-5; CDR3nt: TGTGCCAGCAAATACAATCAAGAGACCCAGTACTTC; CDR3aa: CASKYNQETQYF
v_gene: TRBV5-4; d_gene: -; abundance: -; len: 15; j_gene: TRBJ2-3; CDR3nt: TGTGCCAGCAGTTTAGGGGGAGGGCGGGCAGATACGCAGTATTTT; CDR3aa: CASSLGGGRADTQYF
v_gene: TRBV4-2; d_gene: TRBD2; abundance: -; len: 16; j_gene: TRBJ2-1; CDR3nt: TGTGCCAGCAGCCACCGGACGCCTAGCGGGAGGGCCGAGCAGTTCTTC; CDR3aa: CASSHRTPSGRAEQFF
v_gene: TRBV7-8; d_gene: -; abundance: few; len: 18; j_gene: TRBJ2-1; CDR3nt: TGTGCCAGCAGCTCCTCTATAGTGTCACTAGCCGTGAACAATGAGCAGTTCTTC; CDR3aa: CASSSSIVSLAVNNEQFF
v_gene: TRBV12-5; d_gene: TRBD1; abundance: -; len: 16; j_gene: TRBJ2-2; CDR3nt: TGTGCTAGCGGGGTAGGACAGGGAATCAGCACCGGGGAGCTGTTTTTT; CDR3aa: CASGVGQGISTGELFF